Here is one TCR beta chain with its context. This entry is derived from a study of PD-1 blockade in classical Hodgkin lymphoma. Produced via immunoSEQ multiplex PCR; TCRdb's table is partial and in-frame only. The sample yields around 100,000 clones, just over 90% seen once. This CDR3 is built from 19 residues. As for time point: cycle 4 day 1 (C4D1), after less than seven weeks of nivolumab. Relapse was seen in all patients after autologous stem cell transplantation, and brentuximab vedotin exposure was variable. The gene calls are TRBV12-2 and TRBJ1-6; no check of the table's D call, TRBD1, against the DNA was made. TRBV12-2 is deemed a pseudogene. The specimen comprised peripheral blood mononuclear cells (PBMCs), sampled before the fourth cycle of nivolumab. This receptor was obtained from a human donor with classical Hodgkin lymphoma. The CDR3 DNA reads as TGTGCAAGTCGCTTAGTAGTGGTGCGGACAGGGAGAATTAATTCACCCCTCCACTTT. This encodes CASRLVVVRTGRINSPLHF.